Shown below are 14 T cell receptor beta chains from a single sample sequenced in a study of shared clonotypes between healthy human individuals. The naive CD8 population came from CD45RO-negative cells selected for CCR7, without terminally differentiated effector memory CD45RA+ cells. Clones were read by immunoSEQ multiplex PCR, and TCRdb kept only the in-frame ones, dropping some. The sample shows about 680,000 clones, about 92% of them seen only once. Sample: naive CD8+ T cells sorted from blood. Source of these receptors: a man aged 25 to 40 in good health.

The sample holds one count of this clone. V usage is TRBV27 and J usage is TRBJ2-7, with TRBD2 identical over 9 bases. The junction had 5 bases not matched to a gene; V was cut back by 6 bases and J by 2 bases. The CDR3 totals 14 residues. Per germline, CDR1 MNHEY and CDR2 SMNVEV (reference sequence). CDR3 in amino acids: CASSTAGGAYEQYF. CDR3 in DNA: TGTGCCAGCAGCACAGCGGGAGGTGCCTACGAGCAGTACTTC.

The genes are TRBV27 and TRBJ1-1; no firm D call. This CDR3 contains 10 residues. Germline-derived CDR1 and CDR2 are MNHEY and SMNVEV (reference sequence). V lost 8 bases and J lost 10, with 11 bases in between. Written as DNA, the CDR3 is TGTGCCAGCGCCGGGTCTACAGCTTTCTTT. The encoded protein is CASAGSTAFF.

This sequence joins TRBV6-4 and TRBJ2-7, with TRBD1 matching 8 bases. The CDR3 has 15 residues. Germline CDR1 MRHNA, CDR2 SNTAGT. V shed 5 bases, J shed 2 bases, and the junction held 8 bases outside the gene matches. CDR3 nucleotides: TGTGCCAGCAGTCGCGGTCCAGGGGGCGCCTACGAGCAGTACTTC. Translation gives CASSRGPGGAYEQYF.

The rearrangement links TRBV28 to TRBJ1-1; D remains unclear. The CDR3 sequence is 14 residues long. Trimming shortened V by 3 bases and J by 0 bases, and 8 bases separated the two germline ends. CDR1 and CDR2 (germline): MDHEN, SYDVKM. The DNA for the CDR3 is TGTGCCAGCAGTTTGAGGGATTTGAACACTGAAGCTTTCTTT. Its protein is CASSLRDLNTEAFF.

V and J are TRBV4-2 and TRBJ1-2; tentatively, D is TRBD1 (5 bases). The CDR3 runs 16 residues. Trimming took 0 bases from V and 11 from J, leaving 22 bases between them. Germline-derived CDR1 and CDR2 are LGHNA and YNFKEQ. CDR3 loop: CASSQDLGGMNEGYTF. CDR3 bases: TGTGCCAGCAGCCAAGATCTGGGAGGGATGAACGAGGGGTACACCTTC.

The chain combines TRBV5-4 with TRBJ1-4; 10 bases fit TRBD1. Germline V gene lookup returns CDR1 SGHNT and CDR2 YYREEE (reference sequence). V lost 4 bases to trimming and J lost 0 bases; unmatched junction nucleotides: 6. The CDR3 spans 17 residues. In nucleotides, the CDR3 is TGTGCCAGCAGCCTATGGGACAGGGGATCAACTAATGAAAAACTGTTTTTT. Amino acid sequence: CASSLWDRGSTNEKLFF.

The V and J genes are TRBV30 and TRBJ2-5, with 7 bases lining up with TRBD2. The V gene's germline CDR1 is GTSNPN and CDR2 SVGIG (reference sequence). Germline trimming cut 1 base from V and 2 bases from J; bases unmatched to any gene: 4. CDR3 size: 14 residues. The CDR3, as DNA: TGTGCCTGGAGTGGGCTAGCGGTACAAGAGACCCAGTACTTC. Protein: CAWSGLAVQETQYF.

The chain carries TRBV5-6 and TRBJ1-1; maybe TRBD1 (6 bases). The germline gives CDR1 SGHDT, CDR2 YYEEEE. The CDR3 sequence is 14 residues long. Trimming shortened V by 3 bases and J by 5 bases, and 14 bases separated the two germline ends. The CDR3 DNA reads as TGTGCCAGCAGCTGGGGAGGGGGAAGGACTGAAGCTTTCTTT. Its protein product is CASSWGGGRTEAFF. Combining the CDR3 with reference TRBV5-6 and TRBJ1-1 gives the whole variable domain DAGVTQSPTHLIKTRGQQVTLRCSPKSGHDTVSWYQQALGQGPQFIFQYYEEEERQRGNFPDRFSGHQFPNYSSELNVNALLLGDSALYLCASSWGGGRTEAFFGQGTRLTVV.

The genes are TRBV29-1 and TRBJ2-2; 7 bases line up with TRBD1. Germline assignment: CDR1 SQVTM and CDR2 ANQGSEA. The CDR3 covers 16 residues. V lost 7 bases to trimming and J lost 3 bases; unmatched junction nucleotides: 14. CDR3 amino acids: CSGTGTENDHTGELFF. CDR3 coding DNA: TGCAGCGGAACAGGGACAGAAAACGATCACACCGGGGAGCTGTTTTTT.

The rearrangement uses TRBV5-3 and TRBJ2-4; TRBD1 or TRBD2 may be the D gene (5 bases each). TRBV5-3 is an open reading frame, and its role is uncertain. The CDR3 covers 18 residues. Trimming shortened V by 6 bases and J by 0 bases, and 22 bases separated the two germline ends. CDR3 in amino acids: CARIYRDRENLAKNIQYF. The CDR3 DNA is TGTGCCAGAATTTACCGGGACCGAGAAAACCTAGCCAAAAACATTCAGTACTTC.

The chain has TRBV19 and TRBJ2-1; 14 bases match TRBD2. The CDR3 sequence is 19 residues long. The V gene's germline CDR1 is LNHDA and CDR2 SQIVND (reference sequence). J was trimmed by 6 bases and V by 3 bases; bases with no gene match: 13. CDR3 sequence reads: CASSIPPQGLAGGINEQFF. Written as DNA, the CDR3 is TGTGCCAGTAGTATCCCGCCCCAAGGACTAGCGGGAGGAATCAATGAGCAGTTCTTC.

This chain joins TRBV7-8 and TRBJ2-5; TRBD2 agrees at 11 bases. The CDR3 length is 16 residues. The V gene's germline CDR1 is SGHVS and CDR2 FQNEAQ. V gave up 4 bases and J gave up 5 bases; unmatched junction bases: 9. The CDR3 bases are TGTGCCAGCAGCTCGAAGGGACTAGCGGACCTCGAGACCCAGTACTTC. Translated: CASSSKGLADLETQYF.

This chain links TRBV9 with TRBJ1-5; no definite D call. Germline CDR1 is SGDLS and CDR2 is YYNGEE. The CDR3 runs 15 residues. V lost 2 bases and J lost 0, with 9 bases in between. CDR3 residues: CASSVDGDSNQPQHF. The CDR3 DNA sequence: TGTGCCAGCAGCGTTGACGGGGATAGCAATCAGCCCCAGCATTTT.

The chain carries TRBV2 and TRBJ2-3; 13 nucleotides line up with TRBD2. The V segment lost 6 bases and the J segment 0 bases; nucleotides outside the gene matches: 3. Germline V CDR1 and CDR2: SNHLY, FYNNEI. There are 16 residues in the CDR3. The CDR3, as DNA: TGTGCCAGCAGCCAGGGACTAGCGGGGAGCACAGATACGCAGTATTTT. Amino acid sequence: CASSQGLAGSTDTQYF.